These 10 T cell receptor beta chains originate from one sample sequenced in a study of metastatic and nonmetastatic thyroid tumors. TCRdb reassembled clones from the PCR reads with MiXCR. The sample yields 75,000 to 95,000 clones, 10% to 15% seen once. All patients were untreated before thyroid surgery. Material for sequencing was blood. These receptors originate from a female donor with papillary thyroid cancer or a benign thyroid nodule (not recorded which). Some clones in this sample may be carry-over from other donors' samples.

This clone came up a few times. The V and J genes are TRBV28 and TRBJ1-1; D ambiguous. This CDR3 region has 14 residues. Per germline, CDR1 MDHEN and CDR2 SYDVKM. V was shortened by 7 bases and J by 5 bases, with 17 bases between the two germline ends. This chain's CDR3 is CASTTRWEKTEAFF. CDR3 coding DNA: TGTGCCAGCACCACCAGGTGGGAGAAAACTGAAGCTTTCTTT.

This clone was observed at least ten times. The chain joins TRBV15 to TRBJ2-1; 7 positions match TRBD1. Germline assignment: CDR1 LNHNV and CDR2 YYDKDF (reference sequence). This CDR3 comprises 14 residues. The V and J ends lost 9 bases and 5 bases, in that order; junction bases with no gene match: 10. This chain's CDR3 is CATSPGTEHNEQFF. The CDR3 DNA is TGTGCCACGAGTCCCGGGACAGAACACAATGAGCAGTTCTTC.

This clone was counted ten times or more. The chain links TRBV28 to TRBJ2-7; 7 positions agree with TRBD1. The CDR3 extends over 15 amino acids. Germline V CDR1 and CDR2: MDHEN, SYDVKM. J was trimmed by 3 bases and V by 5 bases; bases with no gene match: 10. DNA of the CDR3: TGTGCCAGCAGTCCTACCCGGGACAGAGACTACGAGCAGTACTTC. Translating it yields CASSPTRDRDYEQYF.

Ten or more counts support this clone. This sequence joins TRBV5-1 and TRBJ2-2; D ambiguous. The V and J ends lost 0 bases and 5 bases respectively, with 8 bases between them. The germline V gene has CDR1 SGHRS and CDR2 YFSETQ. This CDR3 region has 14 residues. The CDR3 DNA sequence: TGCGCCAGCAGCTTGGTCGCACAAACCGGGGAGCTGTTTTTT. As protein: CASSLVAQTGELFF.

This clone came up many times. The chain has TRBV5-6 and TRBJ2-7; D call uncertain. V was cut by 4 bases and J by 0 bases, with 14 bases left in between. The CDR3 sequence is 15 residues long. Germline assignment: CDR1 SGHDT and CDR2 YYEEEE. CDR3 amino acids: CASSHPSGDSYEQYF. The CDR3, as DNA: TGTGCCAGCAGCCACCCGTCCGGAGACTCCTACGAGCAGTACTTC. Full variable domain (outside the CDR3, taken from reference TRBV5-6 and TRBJ2-7): DAGVTQSPTHLIKTRGQQVTLRCSPKSGHDTVSWYQQALGQGPQFIFQYYEEEERQRGNFPDRFSGHQFPNYSSELNVNALLLGDSALYLCASSHPSGDSYEQYFGPGTRLTVT.

This clone was counted at least ten times. The chain couples TRBV24-1 to TRBJ2-5; D perhaps matches TRBD2 (5 bases). The CDR3 loop spans 14 amino acids. Germline loops: CDR1 KGHDR, CDR2 SFDVKD. Trimming removed 5 bases from V and 5 bases from J, with 14 bases in between. DNA of the CDR3: TGTGCCACCAGTGGTGGCGGAACGGGGGAGACCCAGTACTTC. Amino acids: CATSGGGTGETQYF.

Concerning this clone itself: A much more abundant neighbour one base away suggests this may be a read error. The gene calls are TRBV20-1 and TRBJ1-5, with D unclear. Looked up from germline, CDR1 is DFQATT and CDR2 is SNEGSKA (reference sequence). CDR3 length: 12 amino acids. V was pared by 6 bases and J by 4 bases, with 10 bases between. CDR3 loop: CSAVTQNQPQHF. CDR3 nucleotides: TGCAGTGCCGTGACGCAGAATCAGCCCCAGCATTTT.

This clone was detected only a few times. V usage is TRBV20-1 and J usage is TRBJ2-5; D possibly corresponds to TRBD2 (5 bases). Germline CDR1 DFQATT, CDR2 SNEGSKA (reference sequence). The CDR3 covers 12 residues. Trimming took off 3 bases at V and 3 bases at J, with 8 bases between the two ends. DNA of the CDR3: TGCAGTGCTAGGAAGGGAGAAGAGACCCAGTACTTC. The encoded protein is CSARKGEETQYF.

This clone has at least ten counts. V is TRBV27 and J is TRBJ2-3; 8 positions agree with TRBD1. V was clipped by 1 base and J by 0 bases; unmatched bases: 9. In germline, CDR1 is MNHEY, CDR2 SMNVEV (reference sequence). This CDR3 region has 18 residues. The CDR3 bases are TGTGCCAGCAGTTTATACCTAGGACAGGGCGCGAGCACAGATACGCAGTATTTT. Its translation: CASSLYLGQGASTDTQYF.

This clone was observed at least ten times. The J gene is TRBJ1-1, the V gene TRBV28, with D hard to call. CDR3 length: 13 residues. CDR1 is MDHEN, CDR2 SYDVKM, per germline. The V end lost 10 bases, the J end lost 5 bases, and 17 bases lay between the germline ends. Written as DNA, the CDR3 is TGTGCCACCTTAAAACCGACGGGGACTGAAGCTTTCTTT. Translation gives CATLKPTGTEAFF. The variable domain in full, with the rest retrieved from reference TRBV28 and TRBJ1-1, is DVKVTQSSRYLVKRTGEKVFLECVQDMDHENMFWYRQDPGLGLRLIYFSYDVKMKEKGDIPEGYSVSREKKERFSLILESASTNQTSMYLCATLKPTGTEAFFGQGTRLTVV.